The 2 T cell receptor beta chains below were found in one sample sequenced in a study of blood T cell repertoires in COVID-19. The table came from immunoSEQ multiplex PCR; TCRdb's copy has only in-frame clones and leaves some out. The sample has some 320,000 clones, under 90% seen once. The sequencing sample was made of peripheral blood. The receptors were sampled from a woman in her twenties or thirties with COVID-19, enrolled during active disease.

This clone came up once. The V gene is TRBV10-1, the J gene TRBJ2-3; TRBD2 agrees at 7 bases. The ends lost 4 bases at V and 2 bases at J; junction bases unmatched: 9. Germline values: CDR1 WNHNN, CDR2 SYGVQD (reference sequence). CDR3 length equals 16 residues. The CDR3 DNA follows: TGCGCCAGCAGTGCCCTAGGACTAGGATCCACAGATACGCAGTATTTT. Its protein product is CASSALGLGSTDTQYF.

V usage is TRBV20-1 and J usage is TRBJ1-6, with 7 bases lining up with TRBD1. Per the germline V gene, CDR1 is DFQATT and CDR2 is SNEGSKA (reference sequence). The CDR3 has 16 residues. V shed 3 bases and J 8 bases; nucleotides not matched to a gene: 13. The CDR3 coding sequence is TGCAGTGCTAGTCCACACACAGGGGCTAGGGATTCACCCCTCCACTTT. Translating gives CSASPHTGARDSPLHF.